This T cell receptor (beta chain) was sequenced in a study of CD8 T cells in Susac syndrome. RNA in amounts of roughly 0.5 to 1 ug was reverse transcribed with random hexamers. TCRdb passed the immunoSEQ multiplex PCR reads through MiXCR, listing each CDR3 protein once. Found here are 95,000 to 150,000 distinct CDR3 sequences, about 94% of them singletons; the top ten hold about 0.28%. The CDR3 runs 15 residues. J lost 3 bases, V lost 2 bases, and 5 bases had no gene match. Germline V gives CDR1 GTSNPN, CDR2 SVGIG (reference sequence). V is TRBV30 and J is TRBJ2-7, with 12 bases matching TRBD2. Sequencing was carried out using CD8+ T cells from PBMCs. The receptor comes from a human donor with Susac syndrome. Here the CDR3 DNA reads TGTGCCTGGAGTCCATGGACTAGCGGGGACTACGAGCAGTACTTC. This gives the protein CAWSPWTSGDYEQYF.